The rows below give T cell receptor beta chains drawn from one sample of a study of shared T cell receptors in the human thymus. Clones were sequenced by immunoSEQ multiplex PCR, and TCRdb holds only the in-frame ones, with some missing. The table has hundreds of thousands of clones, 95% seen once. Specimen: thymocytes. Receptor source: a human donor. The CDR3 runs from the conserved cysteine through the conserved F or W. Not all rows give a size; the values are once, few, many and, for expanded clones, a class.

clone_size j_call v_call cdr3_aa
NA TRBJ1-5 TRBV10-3 CAISDPVDSPYSNQPQHF
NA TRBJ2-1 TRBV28 CASSLKGGYNEQFF
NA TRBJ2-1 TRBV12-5 CASGENNEQFF
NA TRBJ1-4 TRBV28 CASSIEHYRDNEKLFF
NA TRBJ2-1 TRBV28 CASKLRGTSYNEQFF
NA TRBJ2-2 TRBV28 CASSLFQAVQNTGELFF
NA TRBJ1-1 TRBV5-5 CATTPGRNTEAFF
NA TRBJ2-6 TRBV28 CASSWDYRGPASGANVLTF
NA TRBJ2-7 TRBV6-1 CASRGRRPYEQYF
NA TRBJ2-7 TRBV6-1 CASSEVLSSGEIPGGPLTEQYF
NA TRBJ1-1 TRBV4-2 CASSQDQGSWNTEAFF
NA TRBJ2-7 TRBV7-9 CASSRLRPGLAGEVGQYF
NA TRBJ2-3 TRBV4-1 CASSQEDREEADTQYF
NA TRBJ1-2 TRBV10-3 CAIQGTGSYGYTF
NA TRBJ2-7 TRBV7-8 CASSLRGGREYEQYF
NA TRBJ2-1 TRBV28 CASSSEGGNPYNEQFF
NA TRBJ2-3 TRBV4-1 CASSQGTSARTDTQYF
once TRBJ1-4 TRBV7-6 CASSLFPDTEKLFF
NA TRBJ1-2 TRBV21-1 CASSKALSSTGDGYTF
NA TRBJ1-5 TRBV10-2 CASALEGEGNQPQHF
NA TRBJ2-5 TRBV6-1 CASSEGPSGETQYF
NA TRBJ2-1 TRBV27 CASSPTAWEQFF
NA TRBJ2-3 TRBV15 CATSKFLAGGGDTQYF
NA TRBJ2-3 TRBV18 CASSPPGLAGGPTRKEARYTQYF
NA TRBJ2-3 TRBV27 CASSLYTSGRAELDTQYF
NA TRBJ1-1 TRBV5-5 CASSLGAGTEAFF
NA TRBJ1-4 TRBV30 CAWRQPGQVARHEKLFF
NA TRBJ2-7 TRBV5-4 CASSLGTSGRGEQYF
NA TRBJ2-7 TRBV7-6 CASSSYPGLAAVQYF
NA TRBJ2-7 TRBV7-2 CASTTETSKGEQYF
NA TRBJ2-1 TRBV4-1 CASSQVLLAGPGTNNEQFF
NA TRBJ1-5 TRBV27 CASSPRAKGSNQPQHF
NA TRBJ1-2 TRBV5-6 CASSCPRGSSAGYTF
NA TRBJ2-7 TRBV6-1 CASKSLRAHEQYF
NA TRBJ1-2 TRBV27 CASSEMDRGPYGYTF
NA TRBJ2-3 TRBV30 CAWSVRTSGRNTDTQYF